This TCR beta chain is from a study of type 1 and type 2 diabetes patients. Overall study context: From PBMCs, CD4+ and CD8+ T cells were isolated by magnetic microbeads.

Amplification started from genomic DNA. The TCR beta CDR3 region was amplified using 30 forward and 13 reverse primers. MiXCR, run by TCRdb on the multiplex PCR reads, gives a single entry per CDR3 protein. The sample shows about 290,000 distinct CDR3 sequences, around 47% of them seen only once. Study observations and caveats: Some expanded clones seen only in T1D might occur in additional T2D or control samples.

Worth noting for this clonotype: The target antigen is unknown.

The TCR sequence derives from a man younger than 30 with type 2 diabetes. Sequencing was performed on peripheral blood mononuclear cells (PBMCs).

The DNA for the CDR3 is TGCGCCAGCAGCCCCGGGACTACCTATTTGGAGCAGTACTTC. Translation: CASSPGTTYLEQYF. V and J are TRBV4-1 and TRBJ2-7; 7 bases fit TRBD2. Germline V CDR1 and CDR2: MGHRA, YSYEKL. The ends lost 4 bases at V and 7 bases at J; junction bases unmatched: 10. The CDR3 covers 14 residues.